This T cell receptor beta chain was captured in a study of blood T cell repertoires in COVID-19 (dated by TCRdb to the early 2020s). Regarding the study in general: The collaborator samples originated in the United States, Italy and Spain and spanned the acute and convalescent phases of COVID-19. The material from the prospective study consisted of cDNA or gDNA derived from T cells, B-cell-depleted T cells, or PBMCs. A freely available public database, intended as a resource for researchers studying the immune response to SARS-CoV-2, is where the repertoires were released. Where available, HLA class I and class II types were obtained from metadata supplied by the sample provider rather than from assay-based typing. Samples came from the ongoing ImmuneRACE study (first 160 participants) plus 1,254 subjects from 6 global collaborators. The sample metadata nearly always contained a de-identified subject ID, COVID-19 status, age in years and sex. The dataset comprised deeply sampled blood TCRbeta repertoires from subjects exposed to, actively infected with, or recovered from COVID-19. Results the study describes overall, beyond this receptor: The quantity of clinical and demographic metadata differed by source and by participant and was supplied without curation.

CDR3 length: 14 amino acids, cysteine to phenylalanine. Here the CDR3 DNA is all that survives: 42 bases in frame from base 1. Relative to germline, V is 6 bases shorter and J is 1 base shorter, with 11 bases between their ends. Per the germline V gene, SNHLY is the CDR1 and FYNNEI is the CDR2. TCRbeta CDR3 regions were amplified from genomic DNA by means of the immunoSEQ Assay, a bias-controlled multiplex PCR. The original pipeline was this. Nucleated cell counts per sample were estimated from amplification of reference gene primers within the assay. Sequence reads were collapsed and filtered to measure the absolute abundance of every unique TCRbeta CDR3 rearrangement. Productive Simpson clonality was computed per sample as the square root of Simpson's diversity index over productive rearrangements. Imported from immuneACCESS, the table was reduced by TCRdb to in-frame sequences with V and J called. These copies leave out some clones; in studies compared against another copy, an unresolved V gene accounts for under half, and the cause of the remainder is not known. V and J calls and clone size are those listed in that table; D and trimming were worked out from the DNA. The sample data list 250,000 to 300,000 clones, and 85% to 90% of these were observed just once. The leading ten clones occupy about 12% of the sample.

Of note for this clone: What this receptor recognizes is not known. No much larger clonotype is one base removed from it; base qualities were not supplied.

At one collaborating source in Seattle, patients were enrolled during active infection and were followed longitudinally through the course of disease. Whole blood was collected in K2EDTA tubes by collaborating institutions according to the institutions' own protocols. For TCRbeta analysis, collaborator samples were shipped as frozen whole blood, as isolated PBMCs, or as DNA extracted from either sample type. The sequenced sample consisted of peripheral blood. The TCR comes from a woman in her thirties with COVID-19, enrolled during active disease. Rearrangement joined TRBV2 to TRBJ2-3; TRBD2 is a weak D gene call, 7 bases matching. The CDR3 reads CASRGGPGTDTQYF. The DNA is as follows: TGTGCCAGCAGGGGGGGGCCTGGCACAGATACGCAGTATTTT. When the CDR3 is completed using the reference TRBV2 and TRBJ2-3 genes on either side, the full variable domain is EPEVTQTPSHQVTQMGQEVILRCVPISNHLYFYWYRQILGQKVEFLVSFYNNEISEKSEIFDDQFSVERPDGSNFTLKIRSTKLEDSAMYFCASRGGPGTDTQYFGPGTRLTVL.